Reported below is one TCR beta chain. The antigen is not known. CDR1 is SQVTM and CDR2 is ANQGSEA in the germline V gene. V trimming: 4 bases; J trimming: 5 bases; junction bases outside the gene matches: 9. The CDR3 runs 14 residues. Whether given at about 4 or about 12 weeks, second doses were pooled. This specimen belongs to a study of T cell responses to AZD1222 COVID-19 vaccine. Using immunoSEQ multiplex PCR, the repertoire was profiled, and TCRdb retains in-frame clones only, with some absent. The sample gives about 120,000 clones, about 89% of which show up once; roughly 7.1% is in the top ten. Study-wide results and limits: Across the whole spike, CD4 TCRs peaked at regions 160-218 and 743-854. Regions left unmutated in variants are reportedly the target of nearly half of spike-specific TCRs. Donors were mostly white British, more females; clonal diversity possibly underestimated.

The TCR originated in an adult who received the AZD1222 COVID-19 vaccine. This chain uses TRBV29-1 with TRBJ2-5; 8 bases map to TRBD2. The specimen was peripheral blood, collected 28 days after the second AZD1222 dose. The CDR3 DNA follows: TGCAGCGTTGCCTGGTCGGGAGGGATCGAGACCCAGTACTTC. This codes for CSVAWSGGIETQYF. The full variable domain, in which reference TRBV29-1 and TRBJ2-5 provide the parts outside the CDR3, is SAVISQKPSRDICQRGTSLTIQCQVDSQVTMMFWYRQQPGQSLTLIATANQGSEATYESGFVIDKFPISRPNLTFSTLTVSNMSPEDSSIYLCSVAWSGGIETQYFGPGTRLLVL.